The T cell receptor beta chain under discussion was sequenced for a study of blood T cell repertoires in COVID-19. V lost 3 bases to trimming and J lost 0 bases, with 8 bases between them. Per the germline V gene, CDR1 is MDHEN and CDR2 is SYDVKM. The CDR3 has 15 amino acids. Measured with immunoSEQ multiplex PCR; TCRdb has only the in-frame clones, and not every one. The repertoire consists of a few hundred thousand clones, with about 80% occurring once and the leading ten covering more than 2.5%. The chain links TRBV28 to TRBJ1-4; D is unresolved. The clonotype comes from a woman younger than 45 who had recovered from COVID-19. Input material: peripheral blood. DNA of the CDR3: TGTGCCAGCAGTTTCTTTACAGCAACTAATGAAAAACTGTTTTTT. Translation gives CASSFFTATNEKLFF.